The next 11 T cell receptor beta chains were all read from a single sample in a study of human T cells and chemical hapten exposure. From the RACE reads, TCRdb called clonotypes with MiXCR, one entry per CDR3 protein. The sample includes around 110,000 distinct CDR3 sequences, approximately 10% of them seen just once. The time point is: patch test 3, about 24 weeks after DPC sensitization. Treatment reported: therapeutic diphenylcyclopropenone sensitization with weekly scalp DPC. The sequences come from whole blood, collected in connection with sensitization to the hapten diphenylcyclopropenone (DPC). These receptors all come from a woman aged 50 to 60 with alopecia areata. Some clones in this sample may be carry-over from other donors' samples.

As concerns this clonotype: One base away lies a much larger clone, so this may be a sequencing read error. The J gene is TRBJ2-7, the V gene TRBV12-3 or TRBV12-4, with D possibly TRBD1 on 6 matching bases. V gave up 5 bases and J gave up 9 bases, with 14 bases separating them. CDR3 size: 12 residues. DNA for the CDR3: TGTGCCAGCAGTATCAGGGGTGGCGGGCAGTACTTC. It is translated as CASSIRGGGQYF.

This clonotype has just a few counts. The chain carries TRBV20-1 and TRBJ2-7, with 9 nucleotides matching TRBD1. This CDR3 comprises 17 residues. J lost 6 bases, V lost 5 bases, and 20 bases had no gene match. Germline V CDR1 and CDR2: DFQATT, SNEGSKA (reference sequence). CDR3 nucleotide sequence: TGCAGTGCTCTGGGTGGGGGACAGGGCCCGTATGCTTTCGAGCAGTACTTC. Its protein is CSALGGGQGPYAFEQYF.

This rearrangement joins TRBV30 to TRBJ1-2; D is ambiguous. This CDR3 has 11 amino acids. V was trimmed by 4 bases and J by 6 bases, leaving 9 bases between them. The germline V gene encodes CDR1 GTSNPN and CDR2 SVGIG (reference sequence). As DNA, the CDR3 is TGTGCCTGGAATCGGGGTGATGGCTACACCTTC. Translation gives CAWNRGDGYTF.

The gene calls are TRBV21-1 and TRBJ1-5. TRBV21-1 is tagged as a pseudogene. The CDR3 has 14 residues. The CDR3 nucleotides are TGTGCCAGGCAAGGAGGAATACGGGGTCAGCCCCAGCATTTT. It codes for CARQGGIRGQPQHF.

The chain uses TRBV24-1 and TRBJ2-7; 11 bases align to TRBD1. The CDR3 consists of 13 residues. The ends lost 5 bases at V and 7 bases at J; junction bases unmatched: 3. In germline, CDR1 is KGHDR, CDR2 SFDVKD. The CDR3 coding sequence is TGTGCCACCAGTGTCGGACAGGGGGCAGAGCAGTACTTC. It codes for CATSVGQGAEQYF.

This clonotype was detected only a few times. This sequence joins TRBV7-2 and TRBJ2-7, with 10 bases lining up with TRBD2. Trimming cost V 8 bases and J 4 bases; bases outside gene matches: 8. The CDR3 covers 14 residues. The germline V gene encodes CDR1 SGHTA and CDR2 FQGNSA. The DNA of the CDR3 is TGTGCCAGCCTCCGGACTAGCGGTCCTTACGAGCAGTACTTC. The encoded protein is CASLRTSGPYEQYF.

This clonotype appeared a few times. V usage is TRBV2 and J usage is TRBJ2-1; no clear D gene. The CDR3 contains 13 residues. Germline V gene lookup returns CDR1 SNHLY and CDR2 FYNNEI. Trimming removed 6 bases at V and 8 bases at J, with 14 bases between. DNA of the CDR3: TGTGCCAGCAGGCCTCCCGGAATTGATGAGCAGTTCTTC. Protein product: CASRPPGIDEQFF.

This clonotype showed up many times. The chain recombines TRBV20-1 with TRBJ2-1; D gene ambiguous. CDR1 is DFQATT, CDR2 SNEGSKA, per germline (reference sequence). The CDR3 has 12 residues. V lost 1 base and J 1 base, leaving 2 bases between the germline ends. The CDR3 protein is CSARVSYNEQFF. CDR3 nucleotides: TGCAGTGCTAGAGTTTCCTACAATGAGCAGTTCTTC.

The chain carries TRBV10-3 and TRBJ2-1; maybe TRBD1 (6 bases). The CDR3 contains 13 residues. V lost 7 bases and J lost 4, with 11 bases in between. CDR1 ENHRY and CDR2 SYGVKD come from the germline V gene. The CDR3 sequence is CAITTDSYNEQFF. CDR3 in DNA: TGTGCCATCACTACGGACAGTTACAATGAGCAGTTCTTC.

The CDR3 protein is CSAPSMKQGCIGEQYF. CDR3 coding DNA: TGCAGTGCACCTTCCATGAAGCAGGGATGCATCGGGGAGCAGTACTTC. This chain joins TRBV20-1 and TRBJ2-7; the D gene is possibly TRBD1 (5 bases). The CDR3 contains 16 residues. Germline CDR1 reads DFQATT; CDR2 reads SNEGSKA (reference sequence). Trimming took 6 bases from V and 7 from J, leaving 28 bases between them.

This clonotype was counted only a few times. The rearrangement uses TRBV12-3 or TRBV12-4 and TRBJ2-5; D is possibly TRBD2 (6 bases). The CDR3 contains 15 residues. The ends were cut back, 4 bases at V and 4 bases at J, with 16 bases in the middle. The DNA of the CDR3 is TGTGCCAGCAGTTCGTCCGTGAGCGGGCGAGAGACCCAGTACTTC. Encoded protein: CASSSSVSGRETQYF.